These 23 T cell receptor beta chains were sequenced from one sample in a study of cytomegalovirus exposure and HLA in healthy donors (dated by TCRdb to 2016 to 2017). Library generation was performed with the immunoSEQ multiplex PCR assay. For the multiplex PCR, a mixture combining 60 forward primers for TCR Vbeta segments and 13 reverse primers for TCR Jbeta segments was used. The source is immuneACCESS, and TCRdb retained only in-frame sequences with V and J called. Part of the clones is not carried over; for the studies checked, unresolved V genes explain less than half of this, and the remainder is unexplained. The sample table records approximately 290,000 clones; 80% of these occur just once. The ten top clones hold about 0.3% of the sample. The sequencing input was PBMCs. The receptor set was obtained from a girl aged 2 to 10 in good health and CMV-seronegative.

The rearrangement links TRBV9 to TRBJ1-3; D not certain. Germline V gene sequence: CDR1 SGDLS, CDR2 YYNGEE. V was pared by 7 bases and J by 4 bases, with 9 bases between. The CDR3 sequence is 12 residues long. In nucleotides, the CDR3 is TGTGCCAGCGGGCTTGAGGGAAACACCATATATTTT. This encodes CASGLEGNTIYF.

The CDR3 DNA sequence: TGTGCCAGAAGCTTAGTCTTTTCGACAGCGAAGAATTCACCCCTCCACTTT. Translation: CARSLVFSTAKNSPLHF. This chain uses TRBV5-3 with TRBJ1-6; weak D call: TRBD1 (5 bases). TRBV5-3 is assigned to the ORF class and has an uncertain function. This CDR3 comprises 17 residues. V was cut by 2 bases and J by 7 bases, with 19 bases left in between.

This clone appeared a single time. V usage is TRBV2 and J usage is TRBJ2-7; tentative D call: TRBD2 (5 bases). V was pared by 6 bases and J by 4 bases, with 19 bases between. CDR3 length: 15 amino acids. CDR1 and CDR2 (germline): SNHLY, FYNNEI. This chain's CDR3 is CASSRGALGRYEQYF. In DNA form, the CDR3 reads TGTGCCAGCAGCCGGGGAGCCTTAGGGAGATACGAGCAGTACTTC.

This chain joins TRBV7-9 and TRBJ1-3, with D possibly being TRBD1 (6 bases). The germline gives CDR1 SEHNR, CDR2 FQNEAQ (reference sequence). The CDR3 covers 16 residues. Trimming left V 5 bases short and J 0 bases short, with 14 bases between. The CDR3 here is CASSRGGSSSGNTIYF. CDR3 DNA sequence: TGTGCCAGCAGCAGGGGGGGCTCGAGCTCTGGAAACACCATATATTTT.

The chain recombines TRBV2 with TRBJ1-1, with a possible D match to TRBD1 (6 bases). The germline V and J ends were trimmed by 8 bases and 1 base, with 11 bases remaining between them. This CDR3 is 13 amino acids long. In germline, CDR1 is SNHLY, CDR2 FYNNEI. CDR3 protein: CASRRTENTEAFF. The CDR3 DNA is TGTGCCAGCCGAAGGACAGAGAACACTGAAGCTTTCTTT.

The V gene is TRBV7-6, the J gene TRBJ2-2; 10 nucleotides align to TRBD1. The CDR3 sequence is 16 residues long. V lost 5 bases to trimming and J lost 7 bases; unmatched junction nucleotides: 10. CDR1 is SGHVS and CDR2 is FNYEAQ in the germline V gene. The chain's CDR3 is CASSPGTGVKGGELFF. CDR3 DNA sequence: TGTGCCAGCAGCCCAGGGACAGGGGTAAAGGGCGGGGAGCTGTTTTTT.

Only a few counts were recorded for this clone. This chain uses TRBV4-1 with TRBJ2-3, with D uncertain. CDR1 MGHRA and CDR2 YSYEKL come from the germline V gene. Deletions cut 4 bases from V and 0 bases from J, with 14 bases between. The CDR3 is 16 residues long. CDR3: CASSPTKPPSTDTQYF. In DNA, the CDR3 is TGCGCCAGCAGCCCCACTAAGCCCCCTAGCACAGATACGCAGTATTTT.

The chain links TRBV9 to TRBJ1-2; 8 bases align to TRBD1. Germline CDR1 is SGDLS and CDR2 is YYNGEE. The ends lost 4 bases at V and 2 bases at J; junction bases unmatched: 4. This CDR3 has 14 residues. The chain's CDR3 is CASSPRQGNYGYTF. The CDR3 bases are TGTGCCAGCAGCCCTAGACAGGGGAACTATGGCTACACCTTC.

The gene calls are TRBV5-8 and TRBJ1-4; TRBD1 matches 7 bases. Germline trimming cut 4 bases from V and 4 bases from J; bases unmatched to any gene: 7. Germline assignment: CDR1 SGHTS and CDR2 YDEGEE. This CDR3 region has 15 residues. CDR3 DNA: TGTGCCAGCAGCCGACAGGGTCTCAGTAATGAAAAACTGTTTTTT. This translates into CASSRQGLSNEKLFF.

The V and J genes are TRBV6-5 and TRBJ1-2; D not resolved. The CDR3 totals 15 residues. Per the germline V gene, CDR1 is MNHEY and CDR2 is SVGAGI. The ends were cut back, 0 bases at V and 5 bases at J, with 13 bases in the middle. The CDR3 here is CASSYSHWAAYGYTF. In DNA, the CDR3 is TGTGCCAGCAGTTACTCTCACTGGGCCGCTTATGGCTACACCTTC.

The rearrangement uses TRBV28 and TRBJ1-5, with a possible D match to TRBD1 (6 bases). CDR1 is MDHEN, CDR2 SYDVKM, per germline. Trimming took 8 bases from V and 6 from J, leaving 17 bases between them. CDR3 length equals 14 residues. CDR3 region: CASGNSGALQPQHF. CDR3 in DNA: TGTGCCAGCGGAAACTCAGGGGCTCTTCAGCCCCAGCATTTT.

The chain uses TRBV2 and TRBJ1-4; tentative D call: TRBD1 (5 bases). Looked up from germline, CDR1 is SNHLY and CDR2 is FYNNEI. V dropped 2 bases and J dropped 7 bases, with 14 bases sitting between them. CDR3 length: 15 amino acids. The DNA for the CDR3 is TGTGCCAGCAGTGAACAGGCAGGGAGGAGTGAAAAACTGTTTTTT. Its protein product is CASSEQAGRSEKLFF.

The gene calls are TRBV7-8 and TRBJ1-4; no definite D call. CDR3 length: 15 residues. The germline CDR1 and CDR2 sequences are SGHVS and FQNEAQ. Trimming left V 1 base short and J 5 bases short, with 11 bases between. The CDR3 region is CASSLELQANEKLFF. CDR3 DNA sequence: TGTGCCAGCAGCTTAGAATTGCAGGCGAATGAAAAACTGTTTTTT.

The V and J genes are TRBV7-9 and TRBJ2-1; a possible D gene is TRBD2 (5 bases). The length of the CDR3 is 15 residues. V dropped 5 bases and J dropped 0 bases, with 11 bases sitting between them. Germline loops: CDR1 SEHNR, CDR2 FQNEAQ (reference sequence). The DNA of the CDR3 is TGTGCCAGCAGCCGGAGCGGAAGCTCCTACAATGAGCAGTTCTTC. Encoded protein: CASSRSGSSYNEQFF.

This clone has only a few counts. V is TRBV2 and J is TRBJ1-1; perhaps TRBD1 as D (6 bases). The CDR3 totals 15 residues. Germline CDR1 reads SNHLY; CDR2 reads FYNNEI. The ends were cut back, 6 bases at V and 0 bases at J, with 14 bases in the middle. The CDR3 reads CASRRTELMNTEAFF. In nucleotides, the CDR3 is TGTGCCAGCAGAAGGACAGAGTTAATGAACACTGAAGCTTTCTTT.

The chain joins TRBV5-1 to TRBJ2-1; TRBD2 matches 8 bases. Germline-derived CDR1 and CDR2 are SGHRS and YFSETQ. This CDR3 comprises 14 residues. The junction had 4 bases not matched to a gene; V was cut back by 4 bases and J by 4 bases. CDR3 region: CASSSGGLYNEQFF. The CDR3 coding sequence is TGCGCCAGCAGCAGCGGGGGCCTATACAATGAGCAGTTCTTC.

This sequence joins TRBV29-1 and TRBJ2-5, with TRBD2 matching over 7 bases. The V gene's germline CDR1 is SQVTM and CDR2 ANQGSEA. The CDR3 loop spans 16 amino acids. V was pared by 1 base and J by 2 bases, with 10 bases of the junction left unmatched. CDR3 sequence: CSVEVPASGVQETQYF. In DNA form, the CDR3 reads TGCAGCGTTGAAGTGCCGGCTAGCGGTGTTCAAGAGACCCAGTACTTC.

V usage is TRBV7-7 and J usage is TRBJ2-5; possibly TRBD1 for D (5 bases). Germline V gene sequence: CDR1 SSHAT, CDR2 FNYEAQ (reference sequence). This CDR3 region has 15 residues. V was clipped by 0 bases and J by 2 bases, with 10 bases between them. Here the CDR3 DNA reads TGTGCCAGCAGCTTAGCGGTCGACAGACAAGAGACCCAGTACTTC. This translates into CASSLAVDRQETQYF.

This clone has a single count. This rearrangement joins TRBV5-1 to TRBJ1-3, with 11 bases aligning to TRBD1. The CDR3 is made up of 17 amino acids. Germline-derived CDR1 and CDR2 are SGHRS and YFSETQ. V was pared by 2 bases and J by 0 bases, with 4 bases of the junction left unmatched. The DNA for the CDR3 is TGCGCCAGCAGCTTCCGGACAGGGGGCCTCTCTGGAAACACCATATATTTT. The encoded protein is CASSFRTGGLSGNTIYF.

The chain joins TRBV10-3 to TRBJ1-1; 9 nucleotides agree with TRBD1. The junction had 5 bases not matched to a gene; V was cut back by 2 bases and J by 7 bases. The CDR3 covers 14 residues. Germline V lookup: CDR1 ENHRY, CDR2 SYGVKD. The CDR3 DNA reads TGTGCCATCAGTGAGACAGGGGGCGACGGTGAAGCTTTCTTT. Protein: CAISETGGDGEAFF.

This clone showed up just once. The chain links TRBV9 to TRBJ2-5; tentatively, D is TRBD1 (6 bases). Germline CDR1 reads SGDLS; CDR2 reads YYNGEE. Trimming stripped 4 bases from V and 5 bases from J, with 12 bases between. CDR3 length: 13 residues. CDR3 bases: TGTGCCAGCAGCTACAGGGCTGTGGAGACCCAGTACTTC. Translated, it gives CASSYRAVETQYF.

The chain carries TRBV28 and TRBJ2-7; possibly TRBD2 for D (6 bases). CDR3 length equals 16 residues. Trimming stripped 7 bases from V and 1 base from J, with 20 bases between. Germline CDR1 MDHEN, CDR2 SYDVKM. The CDR3 DNA reads TGTGCCAGCAAGAACCGGGACTCCCTTACGTCCTACGAGCAGTACTTC. As protein: CASKNRDSLTSYEQYF.

This sequence joins TRBV5-1 and TRBJ2-1, with TRBD2 matching over 7 bases. Germline CDR1 reads SGHRS; CDR2 reads YFSETQ. The CDR3 length is 14 residues. With 4 bases clipped from V and 7 bases from J, the junction kept 8 bases outside the gene matches. As DNA, the CDR3 is TGCGCCAGCAGCCTCTATAGCGGGCTGAATGAGCAGTTCTTC. It translates to CASSLYSGLNEQFF.